This TCR beta chain appears in the sequencing data of a study of T cell repertoires in cytomegalovirus infection. Looking at the study overall: Both CMV infection and a matching HLA type were indicated by public TCR beta signatures.

TCRdb re-analysed the reads in MiXCR, keeping a single row per CDR3 protein. The sample consists of about 490,000 distinct CDR3 sequences, about 17% of them appearing once. This clonotype came up a few times. Its antigen is currently unknown. The CDR3 length is 16 residues. Trimming cost V 6 bases and J 0 bases; bases outside gene matches: 5. General study results and limits: Within the response measured ex vivo, HLA-C-restricted CMV-specific TCR beta clonotypes were dominant.

This receptor was obtained from a human donor in good health (CMV status not recorded). Some clones in this sample may be carry-over from other donors' samples. The genes are TRBV23-1 and TRBJ2-6, with TRBD1 matching over 7 bases. TRBV23-1 is placed among ORFs of uncertain function. The sample consisted of CD8+ T cells from PBMCs. The CDR3 DNA is TGCGCCAGCAGGACGACAGGGCACTCTGGGGCCAACGTCCTGACTTTC. Protein: CASRTTGHSGANVLTF.